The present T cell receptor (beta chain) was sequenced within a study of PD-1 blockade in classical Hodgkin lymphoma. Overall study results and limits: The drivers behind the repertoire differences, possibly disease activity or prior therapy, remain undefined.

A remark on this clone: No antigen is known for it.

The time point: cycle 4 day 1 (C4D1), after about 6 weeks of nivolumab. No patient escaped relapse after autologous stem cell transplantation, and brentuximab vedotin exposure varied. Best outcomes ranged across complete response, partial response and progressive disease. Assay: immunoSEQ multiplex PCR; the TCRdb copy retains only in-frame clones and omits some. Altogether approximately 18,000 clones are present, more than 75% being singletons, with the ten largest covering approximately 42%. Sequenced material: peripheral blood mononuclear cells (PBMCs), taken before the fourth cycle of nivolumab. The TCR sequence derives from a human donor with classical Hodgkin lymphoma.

CDR3 DNA sequence: TGTGCCAGCAGGGAACAGGGGAACTATGGCTACACCTTC. Protein sequence: CASREQGNYGYTF. The rearrangement uses TRBV2 and TRBJ1-2, with 7 bases aligning to TRBD1. This CDR3 comprises 13 residues. Germline-derived CDR1 and CDR2 are SNHLY and FYNNEI. V shed 6 bases, J shed 2 bases, and the junction held 3 bases outside the gene matches.